A single sample is the source of the 27 T cell receptor beta chains below, sequenced in a study of breast tumors, draining lymph nodes, adjacent tissues. TCRdb recomputed calls from the multiplex PCR reads with MiXCR, one row per CDR3 protein. Of 120,000 to 150,000 distinct CDR3 sequences listed, about 31% were seen once; the top ten hold roughly 2.2%. Axillary draining lymph nodes of breast cancer patients supplied the node samples. The sample taken for sequencing was axillary lymph node tissue. The source is a female donor with breast cancer. Some clones in this sample may be carry-over from other donors' samples.

This clonotype was detected only a few times. The chain recombines TRBV6-2 or TRBV6-3 with TRBJ2-1, with a tentative D call TRBD1 (6 bases). Trimming removed 11 bases from V and 8 bases from J, with 22 bases in between. The CDR3 sequence is 14 residues long. CDR1 and CDR2 (germline): MNHEY, SVGEGT. For the CDR3, the DNA is TGTGCCGGAACGCGAGGGGGAAATTGGGATGAGCAGTTCTTC. It encodes CAGTRGGNWDEQFF.

This clonotype has a count of ten or more. V is TRBV12-3 or TRBV12-4 and J is TRBJ1-2, with a possible D match to TRBD1 (6 bases). This CDR3 comprises 12 residues. V lost 5 bases to trimming and J lost 5 bases, with 9 bases between them. CDR3 in amino acids: CASSRTEYGYTF. DNA for the CDR3: TGTGCCAGCAGTCGGACAGAGTATGGCTACACCTTC.

This clonotype was seen more than once but under ten times. V is TRBV7-9 and J is TRBJ1-1; D is uncertain. This CDR3 has 15 residues. CDR1 is SEHNR and CDR2 is FQNEAQ in the germline V gene (reference sequence). Trimming removed 1 base at V and 1 base at J, with 10 bases between. The CDR3 DNA reads TGTGCCAGCAGCTTAGATGCGACGGCGAACACTGAAGCTTTCTTT. Translation: CASSLDATANTEAFF.

This clonotype came up many times. The chain uses TRBV20-1 and TRBJ1-4, with TRBD1 identical over 7 bases. Germline-derived CDR1 and CDR2 are DFQATT and SNEGSKA (reference sequence). The CDR3 length is 14 residues. The junction had 4 bases not matched to a gene; V was cut back by 4 bases and J by 2 bases. The CDR3 nucleotides are TGCAGTGCTACCCCACAGGGGACTAATGAAAAACTGTTTTTT. Residues: CSATPQGTNEKLFF.

This clonotype occurred a few times. V and J are TRBV6-1 and TRBJ2-1, with D possibly matching TRBD2 (6 bases). The CDR3 length is 16 residues. Germline lookup yields CDR1 MNHNS and CDR2 SASEGT. V was shortened by 7 bases and J by 0 bases, with 16 bases between the two germline ends. In DNA form, the CDR3 reads TGTGCCAGCACCCGGGACTCTTGGGGCTCCTACAATGAGCAGTTCTTC. Its translation is CASTRDSWGSYNEQFF.

This clonotype has a count of ten or more. This chain connects TRBV7-2 to TRBJ2-4; no clear D. The germline CDR1 and CDR2 sequences are SGHTA and FQGNSA. CDR3 size: 14 residues. V dropped 1 base and J dropped 1 base, with 5 bases sitting between them. Here the CDR3 DNA reads TGTGCCAGCAGCTTAGGTGGGGCCAAAAACATTCAGTACTTC. It is translated as CASSLGGAKNIQYF.

This chain's CDR3 is CASSPGLAGRNEQFF. DNA for the CDR3: TGTGCCAGCAGCCCGGGACTAGCGGGGAGGAATGAGCAGTTCTTC. The chain has TRBV7-9 and TRBJ2-1; 13 nucleotides line up with TRBD2. The germline CDR1 and CDR2 sequences are SEHNR and FQNEAQ (reference sequence). This CDR3 spans 15 amino acids. V shed 5 bases, J shed 7 bases, and the junction held 5 bases outside the gene matches.

This rearrangement joins TRBV2 to TRBJ1-6; the D is unclear. Trimming removed 6 bases at V and 6 bases at J, with 3 bases between. Germline V gene data show CDR1 as SNHLY and CDR2 as FYNNEI. The CDR3 length is 11 residues. The CDR3 DNA reads TGTGCCAGCAGGGTTAATTCACCCCTCCACTTT. Its translation is CASRVNSPLHF.

Ten or more counts support this clonotype. Just one base apart from a much larger clone, this may be a read error. V gene TRBV12-5 combines with J gene TRBJ1-6; maybe TRBD1 (5 bases). The ends were cut back, 3 bases at V and 9 bases at J, with 18 bases in the middle. Germline CDR1 LGHNT, CDR2 FRNRAP. CDR3 length: 16 amino acids. Here the CDR3 DNA reads TGTGCTAGTGGTTTCTTTGGGGGTACGGTAGGTTCACCCCTCCACTTT. This gives the protein CASGFFGGTVGSPLHF.

The chain has TRBV18 and TRBJ2-3; TRBD2 agrees at 14 bases. V gave up 3 bases and J gave up 1 base; unmatched junction bases: 3. The CDR3 consists of 17 residues. CDR1 and CDR2 from the germline V gene are KGHSH and LQKENI. CDR3 protein: CASSPPGLAGGTDTQYF. CDR3 in DNA: TGTGCCAGCTCACCTCCGGGACTAGCGGGGGGCACAGATACGCAGTATTTT.

Comments on this clonotype: The conserved closing phenylalanine or tryptophan is absent in this CDR3, likely reflecting a read error. V usage is TRBV20-1 and J usage is TRBJ1-1, with a weak D call TRBD1 (6 bases). Germline CDR1 DFQATT, CDR2 SNEGSKA (reference sequence). The length of the CDR3 is 16 residues. V was pared by 4 bases and J by 3 bases, with 21 bases between. The CDR3 nucleotides are TGCAGTGCTACACCGGGACATGGGGGTTTGGACACTGAAGCTTTCTCT. Protein sequence: CSATPGHGGLDTEAFS.

This clonotype was seen at least ten times. The chain links TRBV7-3 to TRBJ2-1; TRBD1 might be the D (6 bases). Germline assignment: CDR1 SGHTA and CDR2 FQGTGA. CDR3 length equals 13 residues. Trimming took 3 bases from V and 5 from J, leaving 8 bases between them. CDR3 in DNA: TGTGCCAGCAGCTTGGACAGTAACAATGAGCAGTTCTTC. This translates into CASSLDSNNEQFF. Using reference TRBV7-3 and TRBJ2-1 for the parts outside the CDR3, the full variable domain is GAGVSQTPSNKVTEKGKYVELRCDPISGHTALYWYRQSLGQGPEFLIYFQGTGAADDSGLPNDRFFAVRPEGSVSTLKIQRTERGDSAVYLCASSLDSNNEQFFGPGTRLTVL.

This clonotype has at least ten counts. The chain couples TRBV6-6 to TRBJ2-1, with TRBD2 matching 9 bases. The CDR3 consists of 19 residues. Germline-derived CDR1 and CDR2 are MNHNY and SVGAGI (reference sequence). Unmatched junction bases numbered 16, after V lost 7 bases and J lost 0 bases. For the CDR3, the DNA is TGTGCCAGCACAAACGGGTGGCTAGCGGGGTTTAGCTCCTACAATGAGCAGTTCTTC. This translates into CASTNGWLAGFSSYNEQFF.

This clonotype occurred many times. This chain connects TRBV19 to TRBJ1-2, with a weak D call TRBD1 (5 bases). V was trimmed by 7 bases and J by 8 bases, leaving 17 bases between them. The length of the CDR3 is 13 residues. Looked up from germline, CDR1 is LNHDA and CDR2 is SQIVND (reference sequence). The CDR3 sequence: CASTQAGSKGYTF. The CDR3 bases are TGTGCCAGTACCCAGGCAGGGAGTAAGGGCTACACCTTC.

In this sample, this clonotype turned up many times. The rearrangement joins TRBV20-1 to TRBJ2-7, with 9 nucleotides matching TRBD1. The J segment lost 0 bases and the V segment lost 5 bases, leaving 14 bases of the junction unmatched. The length of the CDR3 is 17 residues. Germline V CDR1 and CDR2: DFQATT, SNEGSKA (reference sequence). The CDR3 DNA follows: TGCAGTGCTGACGGTGGGACAGGGATGGGGAGCTCCTACGAGCAGTACTTC. It specifies CSADGGTGMGSSYEQYF.

In this sample, this clonotype turned up a few times. A much more abundant neighbour one base away suggests this may be a read error. The rearrangement links TRBV7-9 to TRBJ2-1, with 9 nucleotides matching TRBD2. This CDR3 comprises 16 residues. Germline values: CDR1 SEHNR, CDR2 FQNEAQ (reference sequence). In DNA form, the CDR3 reads TGTGCCAGCAACCGCGGGCCTAGCGGGGAACAATACACTCCGTCCTTC. Encoded protein: CASNRGPSGEQYTPSF.

The chain couples TRBV27 to TRBJ1-1; weak D call: TRBD1 (5 bases). CDR1 and CDR2 (germline): MNHEY, SMNVEV (reference sequence). The CDR3 runs to 14 residues. Trimming pared 6 bases from V and 0 bases from J, leaving 11 bases between. The DNA for the CDR3 is TGTGCCAGCAGGCTAATGGGGCTGAACACTGAAGCTTTCTTT. This encodes CASRLMGLNTEAFF.

The count of this clonotype is one. V is TRBV29-1 and J is TRBJ1-5; TRBD1 matches 7 bases. The CDR3 is 14 amino acids. Looked up from germline, CDR1 is SQVTM and CDR2 is ANQGSEA. J gave up 5 bases and V 6 bases, and 10 bases lay outside the gene matches. This CDR3 reads CSVSGGGNDQPQHF. For the CDR3, the DNA is TGCAGCGTCTCGGGAGGGGGCAACGATCAGCCCCAGCATTTT.

In its sample, this clonotype was seen many times. The chain has TRBV5-4 and TRBJ2-5; tentatively, D is TRBD2 (5 bases). The CDR3 is 13 residues long. The V end lost 4 bases, the J end lost 4 bases, and 11 bases lay between the germline ends. In germline, CDR1 is SGHNT, CDR2 YYREEE (reference sequence). The CDR3 is CASSLISAETQYF. The CDR3 DNA follows: TGTGCCAGCAGCCTCATTAGCGCAGAGACCCAGTACTTC. The entire variable domain, with the rest obtained from reference TRBV5-4 and TRBJ2-5, is as follows: ETGVTQSPTHLIKTRGQQVTLRCSSQSGHNTVSWYQQALGQGPQFIFQYYREEENGRGNFPPRFSGLQFPNYSSELNVNALELDDSALYLCASSLISAETQYFGPGTRLLVL.

This clonotype was observed many times. The J gene is TRBJ2-3, the V gene TRBV5-4, with TRBD2 matching 8 bases. The ends lost 5 bases at V and 1 base at J; junction bases unmatched: 6. Germline V gives CDR1 SGHNT, CDR2 YYREEE (reference sequence). The CDR3 runs 15 residues. The CDR3 DNA follows: TGTGCCAGCAGAGCGCGGGGGGAGGGCACAGATACGCAGTATTTT. Translation: CASRARGEGTDTQYF.

The gene calls are TRBV4-2 and TRBJ2-1; TRBD2 is a possible D gene (6 bases). Trimming removed 4 bases from V and 9 bases from J, with 16 bases in between. CDR1 is LGHNA, CDR2 YNFKEQ, per germline. CDR3 length: 14 amino acids. The CDR3 sequence: CASSLREVQGEQFF. CDR3 sequence (DNA): TGTGCCAGCAGCCTAAGGGAGGTACAAGGTGAGCAGTTCTTC.

This clonotype occurred many times. The V call is TRBV3-1, the J call TRBJ2-1; D ambiguous. Trimming stripped 4 bases from V and 10 bases from J, with 14 bases between. The germline V gene encodes CDR1 LGHDT and CDR2 YNNKEL (reference sequence). The CDR3 runs to 13 residues. CDR3 in DNA: TGTGCCAGCAGCCCCGGTGGACCTAGGGAGCAGTTCTTC. Amino acids: CASSPGGPREQFF.

This clonotype has a count of ten or more. The chain links TRBV5-8 to TRBJ1-3; unclear D gene. Germline V gives CDR1 SGHTS, CDR2 YDEGEE. This CDR3 is 12 amino acids long. V dropped 1 base and J dropped 3 bases, with 2 bases sitting between them. In DNA form, the CDR3 reads TGTGCCAGCAGCTTGATTGGAAACACCATATATTTT. Its translation is CASSLIGNTIYF.

This clonotype has ten or more counts. The chain uses TRBV7-3 and TRBJ2-1; the match to TRBD2 covers 8 bases. Losses at the gene ends were 4 bases for V and 5 bases for J; bases not matched to a gene: 10. From germline, CDR1 is SGHTA and CDR2 FQGTGA. CDR3 length equals 16 residues. As DNA, the CDR3 is TGTGCCAGCAGCTCCCAGCCCCGGGGGGGCCACAATGAGCAGTTCTTC. As protein: CASSSQPRGGHNEQFF.

The chain has TRBV20-1 and TRBJ2-7, with TRBD2 matching 15 bases. The CDR3 spans 15 residues. The junction had 4 bases not matched to a gene; V was cut back by 3 bases and J by 4 bases. From germline, CDR1 is DFQATT and CDR2 SNEGSKA (reference sequence). The CDR3 here is CSARGGLAGGYEQYV. The CDR3 DNA follows: TGCAGTGCTAGGGGGGGACTAGCGGGGGGATACGAGCAGTACGTC.

The chain uses TRBV6-5 and TRBJ2-1, with 14 bases aligning to TRBD2. Germline CDR1 reads MNHEY; CDR2 reads SVGAGI. The CDR3 length is 14 residues. The J segment lost 6 bases and the V segment lost 8 bases, leaving 3 bases of the junction unmatched. The CDR3: CASRGLAGGNEQFF. In DNA form, the CDR3 reads TGTGCCAGCCGAGGACTAGCGGGAGGCAATGAGCAGTTCTTC.

This clonotype was picked up many times. A much bigger clone sits one base away, suggesting this may be a read error. J is TRBJ2-1 and V is TRBV20-1; weak D call: TRBD2 (5 bases). This CDR3 region has 14 residues. Germline CDR1 and CDR2: DFQATT and SNEGSKA (reference sequence). The CDR3 region is CSASGVYDYTEQFF. Here the CDR3 DNA reads TGCAGTGCTAGTGGGGTCTACGACTACACTGAGCAGTTCTTC.